This TCR beta chain is drawn from a study of regulatory T cells in long-lasting Graves disease. On the study more broadly: Persistent Graves' disease denoted over 5 years of antithyroid drugs plus positive TSH receptor antibodies. Whole-study findings and limits: The persistent group shared 3,000 or so public clonotypes, more than the approximately 890 shared by new patients.

iRepertoire HTBI primers and Arm-PCR of CDR3 regions built TCR beta libraries. In TCRdb, the multiplex PCR reads were re-called with MiXCR into one record per CDR3 protein. The sample includes a few hundred thousand distinct CDR3 sequences, about 20% of them seen just once. As concerns this clonotype: What it binds is not known.

V shed 2 bases and J shed 2 bases, with 3 bases lying between them. Germline V gene data show CDR1 as SGHDN and CDR2 as FVKESK. The CDR3 extends over 12 amino acids. Time point denoted: persistent/refractory GD, antithyroid drugs over 5 years with positive TRAb. From PBMCs, RNA was extracted and then used to make the TCR library. The receptor's source is a female donor with Graves disease. Sequencing used peripheral blood mononuclear cells (PBMCs), obtained when the disease was refractory, from a patient treated with antithyroid drugs. This chain joins TRBV14 and TRBJ1-2; D is ambiguous. The CDR3 sequence: CASSQRNYGYTF. The CDR3 region has the DNA TGTGCCAGCAGCCAAAGAAACTATGGCTACACCTTC. The full variable domain, with the rest looked up from reference TRBV14 and TRBJ1-2, is EAGVTQFPSHSVIEKGQTVTLRCDPISGHDNLYWYRRVMGKEIKFLLHFVKESKQDESGMPNNRFLAERTGGTYSTLKVQPAELEDSGVYFCASSQRNYGYTFGSGTRLTVV.